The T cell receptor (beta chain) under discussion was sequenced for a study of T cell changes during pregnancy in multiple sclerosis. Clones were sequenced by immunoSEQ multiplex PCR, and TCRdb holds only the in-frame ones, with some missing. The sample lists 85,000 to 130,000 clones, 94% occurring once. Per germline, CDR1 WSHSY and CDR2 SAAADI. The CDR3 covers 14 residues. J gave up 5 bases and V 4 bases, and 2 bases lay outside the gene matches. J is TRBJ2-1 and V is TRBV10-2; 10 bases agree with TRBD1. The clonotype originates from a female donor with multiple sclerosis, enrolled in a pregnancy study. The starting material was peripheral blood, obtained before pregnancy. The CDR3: CASSGDRGHNEQFF. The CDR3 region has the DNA TGCGCCAGCAGTGGGGACAGGGGCCACAATGAGCAGTTCTTC.